Included here is one T cell receptor beta chain sequence, with context. The assay was immunoSEQ multiplex PCR, and TCRdb's table has in-frame clones only and misses some. The sample has fewer than 60,000 clones; over 90% are singletons. This sample was included in a study of siplizumab effects on memory and regulatory T cells. The CDR3 consists of 15 residues. Germline V CDR1 and CDR2: MNHEY, SMNVEV (reference sequence). Trimming cost V 3 bases and J 5 bases, with 15 bases left between them. The chain couples TRBV27 to TRBJ2-3, with TRBD2 as a possible D gene (6 bases). The clonotype originates from a human donor in good health. Input material: CD8+ T cells sorted from blood. The CDR3 is CASSLRGLLLDTQYF. CDR3 coding DNA: TGTGCCAGCAGTTTGCGGGGACTGCTTCTAGATACGCAGTATTTT.